The rows below give T cell receptor beta chains drawn from one sample of a study of blood T cell repertoires in COVID-19. Sequenced by immunoSEQ multiplex PCR; TCRdb stores in-frame clones only, minus some. The sample lists approximately 300,000 clones, roughly nine tenths seen once, with roughly 5% in the top ten. Sample: PBMCs or T cells enriched from blood (not recorded which). These receptors were taken from a man in his 60s who had recovered from COVID-19. Each CDR3 is given with its conserved first and last residue. The order of the fields is CDR3 protein, V gene, J gene, clone size, CDR3 length. Rows may omit the clone size; those that give it use once, few, many or a size class.

cdr3_aa: CASGKTGGLGANVLTF; v_call: TRBV7-3; j_call: TRBJ2-6; clone_size: once; cdr3_length: 16
cdr3_aa: CASSPNRGTEAFF; v_call: TRBV9; j_call: TRBJ1-1; clone_size: -; cdr3_length: 13
cdr3_aa: CASARRTVSRGTYGYTF; v_call: TRBV2; j_call: TRBJ1-2; clone_size: -; cdr3_length: 17
cdr3_aa: CASSVVAGGGELFF; v_call: TRBV9; j_call: TRBJ2-2; clone_size: -; cdr3_length: 14
cdr3_aa: CASSPVSPGFNEQFF; v_call: TRBV2; j_call: TRBJ2-1; clone_size: -; cdr3_length: 15
cdr3_aa: CASSYGGVGAYEQYF; v_call: TRBV6-5; j_call: TRBJ2-7; clone_size: -; cdr3_length: 15
cdr3_aa: CASSQDLTRRGNEQFF; v_call: TRBV14; j_call: TRBJ2-1; clone_size: -; cdr3_length: 16
cdr3_aa: CASSSETRGDGYTF; v_call: TRBV18; j_call: TRBJ1-2; clone_size: many; cdr3_length: 14
cdr3_aa: CASSSRYYDTQYF; v_call: TRBV7-3; j_call: TRBJ2-3; clone_size: -; cdr3_length: 13
cdr3_aa: CASSIVGRGAQPQHF; v_call: TRBV19; j_call: TRBJ1-5; clone_size: -; cdr3_length: 15
cdr3_aa: CASRDRGLANEKLFF; v_call: TRBV6-5; j_call: TRBJ1-4; clone_size: -; cdr3_length: 15
cdr3_aa: CASRYHRRASTDTQYF; v_call: TRBV6-2/TRBV6-3; j_call: TRBJ2-3; clone_size: -; cdr3_length: 16
cdr3_aa: CASSRGGQGTTNEKLFF; v_call: TRBV3-1/TRBV3-2; j_call: TRBJ1-4; clone_size: -; cdr3_length: 17
cdr3_aa: CASSPGTVYEQYF; v_call: TRBV18; j_call: TRBJ2-7; clone_size: -; cdr3_length: 13
cdr3_aa: CASSTLQGAPTIYF; v_call: TRBV28; j_call: TRBJ1-3; clone_size: once; cdr3_length: 14
cdr3_aa: CASSLDSRRAYEQYF; v_call: TRBV5-1; j_call: TRBJ2-7; clone_size: -; cdr3_length: 15
cdr3_aa: CASSLGLAGVYEQFF; v_call: TRBV7-3; j_call: TRBJ2-1; clone_size: -; cdr3_length: 15
cdr3_aa: CSASVPGKEWTEAFF; v_call: TRBV20-1; j_call: TRBJ1-1; clone_size: once; cdr3_length: 15
cdr3_aa: CASRTRQGGNQPQHF; v_call: TRBV27; j_call: TRBJ1-5; clone_size: -; cdr3_length: 15
cdr3_aa: CASSPGGAGTGELFF; v_call: TRBV7-6; j_call: TRBJ2-2; clone_size: -; cdr3_length: 15
cdr3_aa: CASSPGDRISTEAFF; v_call: TRBV28; j_call: TRBJ1-1; clone_size: -; cdr3_length: 15
cdr3_aa: CASSFGGPRPIQYF; v_call: TRBV28; j_call: TRBJ2-4; clone_size: -; cdr3_length: 14
cdr3_aa: CASSLDGASLGYEQYF; v_call: TRBV5-1; j_call: TRBJ2-7; clone_size: once; cdr3_length: 16
cdr3_aa: CASSPGQGMAGNTIYF; v_call: TRBV18; j_call: TRBJ1-3; clone_size: -; cdr3_length: 16
cdr3_aa: CASSLSMSGTGGVNTEAFF; v_call: TRBV28; j_call: TRBJ1-1; clone_size: -; cdr3_length: 19
cdr3_aa: CASSLYVQRERDTQYF; v_call: TRBV5-6; j_call: TRBJ2-3; clone_size: -; cdr3_length: 16